Below are 21 T cell receptor beta chains sequenced from a single sample in a study of blood T cell repertoires in COVID-19. The protocol was immunoSEQ multiplex PCR, while the TCRdb copy is restricted to in-frame clones and leaves out a portion. The table has 270,000 or so clones, 81% seen once. The sequenced sample consisted of peripheral blood. These receptors originate from a woman aged 55-69 years with active or convalescent COVID-19.

This clone was detected only once. This sequence joins TRBV6-4 and TRBJ2-3, with 7 bases lining up with TRBD2. V lost 3 bases to trimming and J lost 5 bases; unmatched junction nucleotides: 8. Per the germline V gene, CDR1 is MRHNA and CDR2 is SNTAGT. This CDR3 is 15 amino acids long. CDR3 sequence: CASSESGGGRDTQYF. As DNA, the CDR3 is TGTGCCAGCAGTGAGAGTGGGGGGGGTCGAGATACGCAGTATTTT.

This sequence joins TRBV6-4 and TRBJ2-1; TRBD2 matches at 9 bases. The CDR3 sequence is 14 residues long. Germline CDR1 reads MRHNA; CDR2 reads SNTAGT. After removal of 6 bases from V and 3 bases from J, the junction contained 3 bases not matched to a gene. CDR3 region: CASSPSGDYNEQFF. In DNA, the CDR3 is TGTGCCAGCAGCCCTAGCGGGGACTACAATGAGCAGTTCTTC.

The J gene is TRBJ2-5, the V gene TRBV29-1; a weak D match, TRBD1 (6 bases). This CDR3 has 12 amino acids. Germline CDR1 SQVTM, CDR2 ANQGSEA. V lost 4 bases, J lost 3 bases, and 9 bases lay in between. CDR3 loop: CSVVAGEETQYF. CDR3 sequence (DNA): TGCAGCGTTGTGGCAGGGGAAGAGACCCAGTACTTC. The full variable domain, completed using reference TRBV29-1 and TRBJ2-5, is SAVISQKPSRDICQRGTSLTIQCQVDSQVTMMFWYRQQPGQSLTLIATANQGSEATYESGFVIDKFPISRPNLTFSTLTVSNMSPEDSSIYLCSVVAGEETQYFGPGTRLLVL.

The CDR3 spells CASSLAPVAGANVLTF. CDR3 nucleotides: TGCGCCAGCAGCTTGGCCCCGGTTGCAGGGGCCAACGTCCTGACTTTC. The chain recombines TRBV5-1 with TRBJ2-6; no firm D call. V dropped 0 bases and J dropped 4 bases, with 11 bases sitting between them. Germline V gene sequence: CDR1 SGHRS, CDR2 YFSETQ. CDR3 length: 16 amino acids.

V is TRBV7-2 and J is TRBJ2-1; D might be TRBD2 (6 bases). This CDR3 has 13 residues. The V end was cut by 8 bases, the J end by 0 bases, with 8 bases between. Germline lookup yields CDR1 SGHTA and CDR2 FQGNSA. CDR3 region: CASGGASYNEQFF. DNA for the CDR3: TGTGCCAGCGGCGGGGCCTCCTACAATGAGCAGTTCTTC.

This sequence joins TRBV3-1 (or the pseudogene TRBV3-2) and TRBJ1-4; possibly TRBD1 for D (5 bases). Germline CDR1 is LGHDT and CDR2 is YNNKEL (reference sequence). The germline V and J ends were trimmed by 3 bases and 7 bases, with 15 bases remaining between them. The CDR3 runs 15 residues. The DNA of the CDR3 is TGTGCCAGCAGCCAGCAGTGGCAGGGCGGTGAAAAACTGTTTTTT. Residues: CASSQQWQGGEKLFF.

The DNA for the CDR3 is TGTGCCAGTAGTATTGGAGGGGAAACGAGCTCCTATAATTCACCCCTCCACTTT. Translated, it gives CASSIGGETSSYNSPLHF. This chain links TRBV19 with TRBJ1-6; TRBD1 is a possible D gene (5 bases). Germline V gene data show CDR1 as LNHDA and CDR2 as SQIVND (reference sequence). Trimming stripped 3 bases from V and 0 bases from J, with 15 bases between. This CDR3 has 18 amino acids.

The chain links TRBV3-1 (or the pseudogene TRBV3-2) to TRBJ2-5; 9 nucleotides agree with TRBD1. V dropped 2 bases and J dropped 2; count of bases not matched to a gene: 6. CDR3 size: 16 residues. Germline V gene sequence: CDR1 LGHDT, CDR2 YNNKEL (reference sequence). The CDR3 spells CASSQSLGQGQETQYF. CDR3 in DNA: TGTGCCAGCAGCCAAAGCCTCGGACAGGGGCAAGAGACCCAGTACTTC.

The rearrangement uses TRBV5-6 and TRBJ1-2; the match to TRBD1 covers 8 bases. The CDR3 is 14 amino acids. Germline loops: CDR1 SGHDT, CDR2 YYEEEE. V shed 3 bases, J shed 4 bases, and the junction held 5 bases outside the gene matches. This CDR3 reads CASSSGQGAYGYTF. DNA of the CDR3: TGTGCCAGCAGCTCCGGACAGGGTGCCTATGGCTACACCTTC.

CDR3 loop: CASSELWQANTGELFF. The CDR3 DNA reads TGTGCCAGCAGTGAACTTTGGCAGGCGAACACCGGGGAGCTGTTTTTT. The chain carries TRBV2 and TRBJ2-2; D gene ambiguous. The CDR3 extends over 16 amino acids. Trimming left V 2 bases short and J 0 bases short, with 10 bases between. The V gene's germline CDR1 is SNHLY and CDR2 FYNNEI.

The V call is TRBV6-1, the J call TRBJ2-1; possible D gene TRBD1, 5 bases. Trimming cost V 1 base and J 6 bases, with 10 bases left between them. The CDR3 has 14 amino acids. CDR1 is MNHNS and CDR2 is SASEGT in the germline V gene. The CDR3 DNA reads as TGTGCCAGCAGTGAAGGGGGCTTGGCCAATGAGCAGTTCTTC. Translation: CASSEGGLANEQFF.

The genes are TRBV10-2 and TRBJ1-1; D may be TRBD1 (6 bases). In germline, CDR1 is WSHSY, CDR2 SAAADI. The CDR3 totals 15 residues. Trimming cost V 7 bases and J 1 base, with 16 bases left between them. CDR3 coding DNA: TGCGCCAGCAATGGGGACGGGGGGCCGAACACTGAAGCTTTCTTT. It codes for CASNGDGGPNTEAFF.

V and J are TRBV2 and TRBJ1-1; 11 bases are shared with TRBD1. The CDR3 is made up of 14 amino acids. The germline V gene has CDR1 SNHLY and CDR2 FYNNEI. J gave up 4 bases and V 6 bases, and 4 bases lay outside the gene matches. The CDR3 region is CASRGQGEITEAFF. The CDR3 DNA reads TGTGCCAGCAGGGGACAGGGGGAAATCACTGAAGCTTTCTTT. The variable domain in full, completed from reference TRBV2 and TRBJ1-1, reads EPEVTQTPSHQVTQMGQEVILRCVPISNHLYFYWYRQILGQKVEFLVSFYNNEISEKSEIFDDQFSVERPDGSNFTLKIRSTKLEDSAMYFCASRGQGEITEAFFGQGTRLTVV.

The chain has TRBV15 and TRBJ2-3; TRBD2 matches 10 bases. The CDR3 consists of 17 residues. Unmatched junction bases numbered 7, after V lost 0 bases and J lost 4 bases. Germline V gene lookup returns CDR1 LNHNV and CDR2 YYDKDF (reference sequence). Written as DNA, the CDR3 is TGTGCCACCAGCAGAGATCTTACTAGCGGGGTCGCAGATACGCAGTATTTT. Encoded protein: CATSRDLTSGVADTQYF.

V and J are TRBV11-3 and TRBJ2-3; D is perhaps TRBD1 (5 bases). V was trimmed by 5 bases and J by 8 bases, leaving 11 bases between them. Germline loops: CDR1 SGHNT, CDR2 YENEEA. The CDR3 contains 12 residues. The CDR3 DNA is TGTGCCAGCAGCAAAGCAAGGGGTACGCAGTATTTT. It is translated as CASSKARGTQYF. Full variable domain (remainder filled in from reference TRBV11-3 and TRBJ2-3): EAGVVQSPRYKIIEKKQPVAFWCNPISGHNTLYWYLQNLGQGPELLIRYENEEAVDDSQLPKDRFSAERLKGVDSTLKIQPAELGDSAVYLCASSKARGTQYFGPGTRLTVL.

The V and J genes are TRBV11-2 and TRBJ2-7, with D possibly being TRBD2 (5 bases). V was shortened by 4 bases and J by 3 bases, with 13 bases between the two germline ends. Per germline, CDR1 SGHAT and CDR2 FQNNGV. The CDR3 covers 14 residues. The CDR3 coding sequence is TGTGCCAGCAGCTCCGGGGTGAGATTCTACGAGCAGTACTTC. Its protein product is CASSSGVRFYEQYF.

The chain recombines TRBV7-6 with TRBJ1-2; D perhaps matches TRBD1 (6 bases). CDR1 and CDR2 from the germline V gene are SGHVS and FNYEAQ. The CDR3 totals 15 residues. The V end lost 5 bases, the J end lost 0 bases, and 13 bases lay between the germline ends. CDR3 amino acids: CASSPPGVPNYGYTF. As DNA, the CDR3 is TGTGCCAGCAGCCCCCCAGGGGTTCCTAACTATGGCTACACCTTC.

This chain links TRBV6-5 with TRBJ1-1; D is possibly TRBD1 (5 bases). Trimming took off 8 bases at V and 0 bases at J, with 13 bases between the two ends. Germline CDR1 is MNHEY and CDR2 is SVGAGI. The CDR3 has 14 residues. The CDR3 bases are TGTGCCAGCTGGAGGGGTACCGTGAACACTGAAGCTTTCTTT. Translating gives CASWRGTVNTEAFF.

The genes are TRBV4-2 and TRBJ2-2; 7 bases line up with TRBD2. Germline CDR1 LGHNA, CDR2 YNFKEQ. V gave up 3 bases and J gave up 6 bases; unmatched junction bases: 10. The CDR3 runs to 16 residues. The DNA for the CDR3 is TGTGCCAGCAGCCAGGATCCGTTGACTAGCCCCGGGGAGCTGTTTTTT. Encoded protein: CASSQDPLTSPGELFF.

V usage is TRBV19 and J usage is TRBJ1-4; D is possibly TRBD1 (5 bases). The CDR3 is 17 amino acids. Germline V gene lookup returns CDR1 LNHDA and CDR2 SQIVND (reference sequence). V lost 5 bases to trimming and J lost 5 bases, with 21 bases between them. This CDR3 reads CASSFPLDGGGNEKLFF. CDR3 nucleotide sequence: TGTGCCAGTAGTTTCCCCCTCGACGGGGGAGGAAATGAAAAACTGTTTTTT.

The chain is built from TRBV2 and TRBJ1-4; D might be TRBD1 (6 bases). This CDR3 is built from 11 residues. Germline assignment: CDR1 SNHLY and CDR2 FYNNEI. Between the trimmed V and J ends, which lost 6 bases and 10 bases, there was a span of 9 bases. The CDR3, as DNA: TGTGCCAGCAGGAGGGGGGGAAAACTGTTTTTT. This translates into CASRRGGKLFF.